This T cell receptor beta chain was documented in a study of blood T cell repertoires in COVID-19. Across the study: Italy, Spain and the United States were the sources of the convalescent and acute COVID-19 samples. T cells, B-cell-depleted T cells, or PBMCs supplied cDNA or gDNA.

In the original processing: Estimated nucleated cell counts came from reference gene primer amplification. Some clones are missing from TCRdb's copy, which holds only in-frame ones; the method was immunoSEQ multiplex PCR. V and J calls and clone size are given by that table; D and trimming were obtained from the DNA. The sample contains 180,000 or so clones, 86% of which appear only once. CDR3 length: 15 amino acids. Trimming left V 7 bases short and J 1 base short, with 16 bases between. Germline CDR1 and CDR2: SGHTA and FQGNSA. The receptor comes from a woman at least 80 years old in a cohort sampled during active or convalescent COVID-19. The sample comprised peripheral blood. The chain uses TRBV7-2 and TRBJ1-1, with a weak D call TRBD1 (5 bases). The CDR3 nucleotides read TGTGCCAGCAATAAGGGACTCAGGGCGAACACTGAAGCTTTCTTT. Protein: CASNKGLRANTEAFF.